What follows are 22 T cell receptor beta chains derived from one specimen sequenced in a study of cytomegalovirus exposure and HLA in healthy donors (dated by TCRdb to between 2016 and 2019). Preparation of the library involved the immunoSEQ multiplex PCR assay. A mixture of 60 forward primers for TCR Vbeta segments and 13 reverse primers for TCR Jbeta segments was used in the multiplex PCR. This immuneACCESS table, as held by TCRdb, lists in-frame sequences with V and J called but not all clones. Of the missing ones, under half trace to an unresolved V gene in checked studies; the others have no known cause. This sample lists about 120,000 clones; 50% to 65% were detected once. Clones ranked in the top ten supply 8.5% to 9.5% of the sample. Sequencing was performed on PBMCs. These receptors were collected from a woman in her forties in good health and CMV-seropositive.

The chain couples TRBV7-8 to TRBJ2-2; D possibly corresponds to TRBD2 (5 bases). The CDR3 length is 17 residues. V lost 5 bases to trimming and J lost 3 bases, with 19 bases between them. From germline, CDR1 is SGHVS and CDR2 FQNEAQ. Here the CDR3 DNA reads TGTGCCAGCAGCCGATACCAGGCGGGCAGAGACACCGGGGAGCTGTTTTTT. Protein sequence: CASSRYQAGRDTGELFF.

The chain combines TRBV2 with TRBJ1-1; D may be TRBD1 (5 bases). With 5 bases removed from V and 2 bases from J, the gap between germline ends came to 15 bases. The CDR3 covers 15 residues. CDR1 and CDR2 (germline): SNHLY, FYNNEI. In DNA, the CDR3 is TGTGCCAGCAGTACTATCCTCGGGGGAAACACTGAAGCTTTCTTT. Encoded protein: CASSTILGGNTEAFF.

The CDR3 DNA sequence: TGTGCCAGCAGTTCCTCCCAGGGGGCGAGTACTGAAGCTTTCTTT. Its protein is CASSSSQGASTEAFF. The chain links TRBV28 to TRBJ1-1; 8 nucleotides agree with TRBD1. The CDR3 loop spans 15 amino acids. Germline CDR1 MDHEN, CDR2 SYDVKM. After removal of 4 bases from V and 5 bases from J, the junction contained 9 bases not matched to a gene.

The CDR3 DNA reads TGCGCCAGCAGCTCGCGGACAGTGGATGAGCAGTTCTTC. Translation: CASSSRTVDEQFF. V is TRBV5-1 and J is TRBJ2-1, with D possibly being TRBD1 (6 bases). V lost 3 bases and J lost 8, with 12 bases in between. This CDR3 contains 13 residues. Germline loops: CDR1 SGHRS, CDR2 YFSETQ.

The chain couples TRBV6-5 to TRBJ2-1; 12 bases align to TRBD2. The CDR3 totals 16 residues. From germline, CDR1 is MNHEY and CDR2 SVGAGI. V shed 4 bases, J shed 8 bases, and the junction held 9 bases outside the gene matches. The DNA for the CDR3 is TGTGCCAGCAGTTCCCAGACTAGCGGGAGTTTTTATGAGCAGTTCTTC. Translated: CASSSQTSGSFYEQFF.

For this clone: The junction differs from germline at one of its ends, possibly a read error. V usage is TRBV5-1 and J usage is TRBJ1-2; no clear D. The CDR3 consists of 14 residues. In germline, CDR1 is SGHRS, CDR2 YFSETQ. The chain's CDR3 is CASRLAEGAGGYTF. CDR3 sequence (DNA): TGCGCCAGCAGATTGGCGGAGGGCGCGGGTGGCTACACCTTC.

The CDR3 is CASSLLDGRDRLNTEAFF. The CDR3 DNA follows: TGTGCCAGCAGCTTACTAGACGGACGGGACAGGCTGAACACTGAAGCTTTCTTT. V and J are TRBV7-9 and TRBJ1-1; 8 bases match TRBD1. Unmatched junction bases numbered 11, after V lost 2 bases and J lost 0 bases. This CDR3 comprises 18 residues. Germline CDR1 SEHNR, CDR2 FQNEAQ (reference sequence). The full variable domain, rest sourced from reference TRBV7-9 and TRBJ1-1, is DTGVSQNPRHKITKRGQNVTFRCDPISEHNRLYWYRQTLGQGPEFLTYFQNEAQLEKSRLLSDRFSAERPKGSFSTLEIQRTEQGDSAMYLCASSLLDGRDRLNTEAFFGQGTRLTVV.

The V gene is TRBV28, the J gene TRBJ2-7; D not resolved. Trimming removed 5 bases from V and 4 bases from J, with 3 bases in between. CDR1 is MDHEN and CDR2 is SYDVKM in the germline V gene. The CDR3 runs to 10 residues. The CDR3 nucleotides are TGTGCCAGCAGTCAGTACGAGCAGTACTTC. Encoded protein: CASSQYEQYF.

The chain is built from TRBV6-6 and TRBJ2-5; 9 bases are shared with TRBD1. Germline loops: CDR1 MNHNY, CDR2 SVGAGI (reference sequence). V was pared by 0 bases and J by 9 bases, with 11 bases of the junction left unmatched. The CDR3 is 16 residues long. CDR3 in amino acids: CASSYSTDRGAVAQYF. The CDR3 DNA is TGTGCCAGCAGTTACTCTACGGACAGGGGAGCGGTGGCCCAGTACTTC.

The gene calls are TRBV19 and TRBJ2-7; a possible D gene is TRBD2 (5 bases). V was pared by 4 bases and J by 6 bases, with 10 bases between. In germline, CDR1 is LNHDA, CDR2 SQIVND (reference sequence). The CDR3 extends over 12 amino acids. The CDR3 loop is CASSTFGGEQYF. In DNA, the CDR3 is TGTGCCAGTAGTACCTTCGGAGGCGAGCAGTACTTC. Full variable domain (missing parts from reference TRBV19 and TRBJ2-7): DGGITQSPKYLFRKEGQNVTLSCEQNLNHDAMYWYRQDPGQGLRLIYYSQIVNDFQKGDIAEGYSVSREKKESFPLTVTSAQKNPTAFYLCASSTFGGEQYFGPGTRLTVT.

The chain joins TRBV7-2 to TRBJ1-5; a possible D gene is TRBD1 (6 bases). The CDR3 consists of 13 residues. Germline CDR1 is SGHTA and CDR2 is FQGNSA. The V end was cut by 5 bases, the J end by 2 bases, with 7 bases between. The CDR3 coding sequence is TGTGCCAGCAGCCCAGGGGGCAATCAGCCCCAGCATTTT. Amino acid sequence: CASSPGGNQPQHF.

In nucleotides, the CDR3 is TGTGCCAGCAGCTTAGGGCCCAGTCAAGAGACCCAGTACTTC. It yields the protein CASSLGPSQETQYF. The rearrangement uses TRBV11-3 and TRBJ2-5; the D is unclear. Germline CDR1 reads SGHNT; CDR2 reads YENEEA. The V end lost 1 base, the J end lost 2 bases, and 8 bases lay between the germline ends. The CDR3 totals 14 residues.

This clone was observed a handful of times. V is TRBV4-2 and J is TRBJ2-7; D possibly corresponds to TRBD2 (6 bases). V lost 0 bases and J 6 bases, leaving 21 bases between the germline ends. Per the germline V gene, CDR1 is LGHNA and CDR2 is YNFKEQ. The CDR3 extends over 17 amino acids. CDR3 region: CASSQDFGASVLGEQYF. CDR3 DNA: TGTGCCAGCAGCCAAGATTTCGGGGCTAGCGTCCTTGGCGAGCAGTACTTC.

This rearrangement joins TRBV28 to TRBJ1-1, with D unresolved. Trimming took off 9 bases at V and 4 bases at J, with 15 bases between the two ends. The germline gives CDR1 MDHEN, CDR2 SYDVKM. The CDR3 contains 13 residues. The CDR3 sequence: CASVEYRGTEAFF. The DNA for the CDR3 is TGTGCCAGTGTGGAATACCGGGGCACTGAAGCTTTCTTT.

In its sample, this clone was seen once. This sequence joins TRBV7-2 and TRBJ1-1; no firm D call. Deletions cut 4 bases from V and 2 bases from J, with 11 bases between. Germline assignment: CDR1 SGHTA and CDR2 FQGNSA. This CDR3 is built from 14 residues. CDR3 residues: CASSSITENTEAFF. The CDR3 DNA follows: TGTGCCAGCAGCTCAATTACAGAAAACACTGAAGCTTTCTTT.

This chain links TRBV30 with TRBJ1-2, with 8 bases aligning to TRBD1. CDR1 and CDR2 (germline): GTSNPN, SVGIG (reference sequence). The CDR3 has 13 amino acids. Trimming at V came to 3 bases and at J to 3 bases, leaving 3 bases not matched to a gene. The CDR3 loop is CAWSMDRDYGYTF. CDR3 coding DNA: TGTGCCTGGAGCATGGACAGGGACTATGGCTACACCTTC.

The chain is built from TRBV7-8 and TRBJ2-7, with a possible D match to TRBD2 (6 bases). The V gene lost 1 base and the J gene lost 6 bases, with 10 bases spanning the gap. CDR1 and CDR2 from the germline V gene are SGHVS and FQNEAQ. The CDR3 covers 13 residues. The CDR3 reads CASSLGGGLEQYF. In nucleotides, the CDR3 is TGTGCCAGCAGCTTAGGAGGAGGGCTCGAGCAGTACTTC.

In this sample, this clone turned up a few times. The rearrangement links TRBV2 to TRBJ1-4; 9 positions agree with TRBD1. The CDR3 has 15 residues. J was trimmed by 8 bases and V by 3 bases; bases with no gene match: 7. From germline, CDR1 is SNHLY and CDR2 FYNNEI. The CDR3 sequence: CASSDPRDRVEKLFF. Here the CDR3 DNA reads TGTGCCAGCAGTGATCCAAGGGACAGGGTAGAAAAACTGTTTTTT.

The chain joins TRBV6-1 to TRBJ2-5; D is uncertain. CDR3 size: 12 residues. The germline V gene encodes CDR1 MNHNS and CDR2 SASEGT. Trimming cost V 2 bases and J 5 bases, with 6 bases left between them. CDR3 loop: CASSEPTETQYF. For the CDR3, the DNA is TGTGCCAGCAGTGAACCTACGGAGACCCAGTACTTC.

In this sample, this clone turned up a few times. The V gene is TRBV9, the J gene TRBJ2-1; TRBD2 might be the D (6 bases). CDR1 is SGDLS and CDR2 is YYNGEE in the germline V gene. CDR3 length: 15 amino acids. V was cut by 0 bases and J by 4 bases, with 11 bases left in between. In DNA, the CDR3 is TGTGCCAGCAGCGTAGCGGGGGTGGGATACAATGAGCAGTTCTTC. It codes for CASSVAGVGYNEQFF. Full variable domain (rest looked up from reference TRBV9 and TRBJ2-1): DSGVTQTPKHLITATGQRVTLRCSPRSGDLSVYWYQQSLDQGLQFLIQYYNGEERAKGNILERFSAQQFPDLHSELNLSSLELGDSALYFCASSVAGVGYNEQFFGPGTRLTVL.

The genes are TRBV4-3 and TRBJ1-1; no definite D call. CDR1 and CDR2 (germline): LGHNA, YSLEER. V was cut by 6 bases and J by 3 bases, with 17 bases left in between. The CDR3 is made up of 15 amino acids. The CDR3 DNA reads TGCGCCAGCAGACTGACCGAGGGCGGCTACACTGAAGCTTTCTTT. As protein: CASRLTEGGYTEAFF.

This clone is a singleton in its sample. This sequence joins TRBV29-1 and TRBJ1-1; D uncertain. This CDR3 spans 11 amino acids. V gave up 5 bases and J gave up 8 bases, with 12 bases separating them. Germline CDR1 is SQVTM and CDR2 is ANQGSEA. CDR3 protein: CSVQHATEAFF. The CDR3 coding sequence is TGCAGCGTTCAACATGCGACAGAAGCTTTCTTT.